One and the same sample provided the 14 T cell receptor beta chains below, sequenced in a study of blood T cell repertoires in COVID-19. Only in-frame clones appear in the TCRdb table, and some are missing; sequencing was by immunoSEQ multiplex PCR. The sample holds 68,000 or so clones, roughly 84% seen once. Specimen: peripheral blood. These receptors were collected from a man between 65 and 85 years old with active or convalescent COVID-19.

This clone was seen only once. The rearrangement uses TRBV24-1 and TRBJ1-1; D not certain. Per the germline V gene, CDR1 is KGHDR and CDR2 is SFDVKD. The V and J ends lost 4 bases and 1 base respectively, with 6 bases between them. The length of the CDR3 is 13 residues. The CDR3 DNA sequence: TGTGCCACCAGTGAAACAGCGAACACTGAAGCTTTCTTT. Protein sequence: CATSETANTEAFF.

The genes are TRBV7-2 and TRBJ2-3, with no clear D. This CDR3 is 14 amino acids long. Germline lookup yields CDR1 SGHTA and CDR2 FQGNSA. Trimming pared 3 bases from V and 6 bases from J, leaving 13 bases between. The CDR3 sequence: CASSLTPERDTQYF. The CDR3 coding sequence is TGTGCCAGCAGCTTGACCCCGGAGAGGGATACGCAGTATTTT.

The V gene is TRBV7-2, the J gene TRBJ1-5; D is undetermined. V lost 4 bases and J 2 bases, leaving 18 bases between the germline ends. CDR1 and CDR2 from the germline V gene are SGHTA and FQGNSA. The CDR3 spans 17 residues. The CDR3 reads CASSSEVARQRNQPQHF. The CDR3 region has the DNA TGTGCCAGCAGCTCCGAGGTGGCGAGGCAGCGCAATCAGCCCCAGCATTTT.

The CDR3 bases are TGTGCCAGCCGGGCAGGGACTGCTTCCTACGAGCAGTACTTC. Translation: CASRAGTASYEQYF. This rearrangement joins TRBV2 to TRBJ2-7, with a possible D match to TRBD2 (6 bases). Deletions cut 8 bases from V and 1 base from J, with 15 bases between. CDR1 and CDR2 (germline): SNHLY, FYNNEI. The CDR3 is 14 residues long.

This clone showed up just once. The chain uses TRBV19 and TRBJ2-2; D might be TRBD2 (5 bases). Germline V CDR1 and CDR2: LNHDA, SQIVND (reference sequence). The CDR3 consists of 15 residues. V was cut by 6 bases and J by 4 bases, with 15 bases left in between. In DNA form, the CDR3 reads TGTGCCAGTAGCCTCCAGGAGGCGGGCACCGGGGAGCTGTTTTTT. Translated, it gives CASSLQEAGTGELFF.

The gene calls are TRBV19 and TRBJ2-1, with TRBD2 identical over 11 bases. The CDR3 runs 15 residues. J was trimmed by 9 bases and V by 5 bases; bases with no gene match: 9. Germline loops: CDR1 LNHDA, CDR2 SQIVND (reference sequence). CDR3 coding DNA: TGTGCCAGTAGTGCCCCTAGCGGGAGGCCTTCTGAGCAGTTCTTC. Amino acid sequence: CASSAPSGRPSEQFF.

The chain carries TRBV2 and TRBJ2-6, with 10 bases lining up with TRBD1. The junction had 11 bases not matched to a gene; V was cut back by 6 bases and J by 0 bases. Germline-derived CDR1 and CDR2 are SNHLY and FYNNEI. The CDR3 is made up of 19 amino acids. The CDR3 loop is CASSPIRTGGPSGANVLTF. The DNA of the CDR3 is TGTGCCAGCAGCCCAATAAGGACAGGGGGGCCCTCTGGGGCCAACGTCCTGACTTTC.

J is TRBJ2-1 and V is TRBV10-1, with 10 positions matching TRBD1. Germline assignment: CDR1 WNHNN and CDR2 SYGVQD (reference sequence). V dropped 5 bases and J dropped 8; count of bases not matched to a gene: 3. This CDR3 contains 13 residues. CDR3 in amino acids: CASSRDRGYEQFF. The CDR3 DNA reads TGCGCCAGCAGTAGGGACAGGGGCTATGAGCAGTTCTTC.

This chain links TRBV5-5 with TRBJ2-4, with TRBD1 matching over 10 bases. The germline gives CDR1 SGHKS, CDR2 YYEKEE (reference sequence). J was trimmed by 6 bases and V by 3 bases; bases with no gene match: 9. This CDR3 region has 16 residues. The CDR3 protein is CASSSSTGGPTNIQYF. CDR3 in DNA: TGTGCCAGCAGCTCCTCGACAGGGGGCCCAACAAACATTCAGTACTTC.

V is TRBV4-2 and J is TRBJ2-3; a possible D gene is TRBD1 (5 bases). Trimming took off 10 bases at V and 3 bases at J, with 17 bases between the two ends. Looked up from germline, CDR1 is LGHNA and CDR2 is YNFKEQ. This CDR3 is 14 amino acids long. The CDR3 protein is CATQGTRSTDTQYF. CDR3 coding DNA: TGTGCCACCCAGGGAACCAGGAGTACAGATACGCAGTATTTT.

The chain has TRBV5-1 and TRBJ2-2, with D perhaps TRBD1 (6 bases). Germline CDR1 is SGHRS and CDR2 is YFSETQ. The CDR3 loop spans 15 amino acids. V shed 3 bases and J shed 7 bases, with 16 bases lying between them. CDR3 coding DNA: TGCGCCAGCAGCTCAACCGGACAGTTCGGCGGGGAGCTGTTTTTT. This encodes CASSSTGQFGGELFF.

The gene calls are TRBV27 and TRBJ2-3, with 8 bases identical to TRBD1. The V gene's germline CDR1 is MNHEY and CDR2 SMNVEV (reference sequence). The CDR3 totals 15 residues. Losses at the gene ends were 5 bases for V and 8 bases for J; bases not matched to a gene: 12. DNA for the CDR3: TGTGCCAGCAGTATCGGACAGGGCCTCTTGGGTACGCAGTATTTT. This encodes CASSIGQGLLGTQYF.

V gene TRBV21-1 combines with J gene TRBJ2-7; no DNA check was done on the table's D call, TRBD2. TRBV21-1 is marked as a pseudogene. The CDR3 spans 13 residues. CDR3 region: CASSPRGRDEQYF. CDR3 nucleotides: TGTGCCAGCAGCCCCCGAGGGAGGGACGAGCAGTACTTC.

In its sample, this clone was seen once. This sequence joins TRBV10-1 and TRBJ2-1, with D perhaps matching TRBD1 (5 bases). In germline, CDR1 is WNHNN, CDR2 SYGVQD (reference sequence). V lost 4 bases and J 1 base, leaving 20 bases between the germline ends. This CDR3 has 18 residues. The CDR3 sequence is CASSAYLRQLRSYNEQFF. The CDR3 DNA reads TGCGCCAGCAGTGCTTACTTACGACAGCTTCGTTCCTACAATGAGCAGTTCTTC.